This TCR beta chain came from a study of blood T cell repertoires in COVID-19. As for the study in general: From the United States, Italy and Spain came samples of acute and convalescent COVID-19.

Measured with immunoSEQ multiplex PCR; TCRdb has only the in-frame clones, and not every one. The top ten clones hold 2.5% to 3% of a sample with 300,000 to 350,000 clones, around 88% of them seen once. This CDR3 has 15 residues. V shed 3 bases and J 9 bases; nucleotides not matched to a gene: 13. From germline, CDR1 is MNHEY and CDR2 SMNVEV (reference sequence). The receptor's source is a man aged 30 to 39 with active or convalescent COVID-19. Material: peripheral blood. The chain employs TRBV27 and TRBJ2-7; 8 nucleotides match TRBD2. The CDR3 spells CASSFFRREDEVQYF. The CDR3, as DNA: TGTGCCAGCAGTTTTTTTAGGCGGGAGGATGAGGTGCAGTACTTC.